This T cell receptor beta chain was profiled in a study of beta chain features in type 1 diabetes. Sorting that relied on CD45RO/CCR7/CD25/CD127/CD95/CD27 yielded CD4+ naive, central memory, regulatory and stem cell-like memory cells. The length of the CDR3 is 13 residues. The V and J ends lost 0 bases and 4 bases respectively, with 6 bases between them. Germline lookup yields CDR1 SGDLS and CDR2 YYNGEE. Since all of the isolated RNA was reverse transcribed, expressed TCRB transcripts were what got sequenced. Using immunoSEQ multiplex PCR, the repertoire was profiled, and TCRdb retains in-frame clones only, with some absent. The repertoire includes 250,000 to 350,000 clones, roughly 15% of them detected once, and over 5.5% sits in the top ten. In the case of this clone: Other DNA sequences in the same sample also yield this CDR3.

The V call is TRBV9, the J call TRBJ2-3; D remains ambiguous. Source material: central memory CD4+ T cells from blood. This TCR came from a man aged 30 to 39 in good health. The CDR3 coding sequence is TGTGCCAGCAGCGTAGCTGGGGCAGATACGCAGTATTTT. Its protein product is CASSVAGADTQYF.